This paragraph covers one TCR beta chain sequence. Antigen: not known. Regarding time point: peripheral blood 6 weeks after treatment start. Using immunoSEQ multiplex PCR, the repertoire was profiled, and TCRdb retains in-frame clones only, with some absent. There are about 43,000 clones in the sample; 83% occur only once, and about 16% lies in the top ten. V was clipped by 4 bases and J by 0 bases; unmatched bases: 3. The CDR3 consists of 14 residues. Per germline, CDR1 SGHNT and CDR2 YYREEE (reference sequence). These data originate in a study of PD-L1 blockade in urothelial cancer. Study-level background: Reported median T cell count for blood samples was 130,000 to 150,000.

Notes on the study in general: Those with durable benefit had larger increases in tumor-associated blood clones at 3 weeks. Below-median pretreatment blood TCR clonality was associated with improved progression-free and overall survival.

The V call is TRBV5-4, the J call TRBJ2-7, with 8 bases identical to TRBD1. The source material was PBMCs, sampled around atezolizumab (anti-PD-L1) treatment. This receptor was obtained from a man between 60 and 70 years old with urothelial cancer. The CDR3: CASSVDRDSYEQYF. The CDR3, as DNA: TGTGCCAGCAGCGTGGACAGGGACTCCTACGAGCAGTACTTC.